The 18 T cell receptor beta chains in this list originate from one sample, sequenced in a study of T cells in localized non-small cell lung cancer. Sequencing was performed with immunoSEQ multiplex PCR; in TCRdb, only in-frame clones are kept and a portion is missing. The table shows approximately 31,000 clones, with approximately 90% occurring only once. Sample: peripheral blood mononuclear cells, taken before any cancer treatment. These receptors came from a man between 40 and 75 years old with stage III lung adenocarcinoma.

The table lists this clone with a few counts. The chain has TRBV18 and TRBJ1-1, with 8 bases fitting TRBD1. The V gene's germline CDR1 is KGHSH and CDR2 LQKENI. This CDR3 region has 13 residues. V shed 2 bases, J shed 13 bases, and the junction held 9 bases outside the gene matches. The CDR3: CASSPTGQVMDFF. The CDR3 nucleotides read TGTGCCAGCTCACCAACGGGACAGGTGATGGATTTCTTT.

For the CDR3, the DNA is TGTGCCAGCAGCAAGCAAAGAAAGCGGGGGGGCTATGGTAATGAGCAGTTCTTC. Protein: CASSKQRKRGGYGNEQFF. J is TRBJ2-1 and V is TRBV5-8; TRBD2 agrees at 10 bases. Germline V gene data show CDR1 as SGHTS and CDR2 as YDEGEE. This CDR3 is built from 18 residues. V was clipped by 4 bases and J by 7 bases; unmatched bases: 17.

V and J are TRBV29-1 and TRBJ1-2, with D perhaps TRBD1 (5 bases). The CDR3 length is 12 residues. CDR1 SQVTM and CDR2 ANQGSEA come from the germline V gene. Between the trimmed V and J ends, which lost 7 bases and 4 bases, there was a span of 13 bases. In DNA form, the CDR3 reads TGCAGCGCTATGGGACGGAGCTATGGCTACACCTTC. It codes for CSAMGRSYGYTF.

This chain uses TRBV2 with TRBJ2-3, with a weak D call TRBD1 (5 bases). Germline assignment: CDR1 SNHLY and CDR2 FYNNEI. The V end was cut by 10 bases, the J end by 1 base, with 21 bases between. The length of the CDR3 is 16 residues. In nucleotides, the CDR3 is TGTGCCACCTTAAAGAATCAGGGTCGTGGCACAGATACGCAGTATTTT. It is translated as CATLKNQGRGTDTQYF.

V usage is TRBV11-2 and J usage is TRBJ1-6; 9 bases agree with TRBD1. This CDR3 is 15 amino acids long. Germline V gene sequence: CDR1 SGHAT, CDR2 FQNNGV. The V gene end was trimmed by 3 bases and the J gene end by 3 bases; junction bases not matched to a gene: 0. The CDR3 region is CASSLGQGYNSPLHF. CDR3 nucleotides: TGTGCCAGCAGCTTGGGACAGGGCTATAATTCACCCCTCCACTTT.

This clone has only a few counts. The chain combines TRBV7-6 with TRBJ2-1; TRBD1 matches 7 bases. The V segment lost 3 bases and the J segment 0 bases; nucleotides outside the gene matches: 2. The V gene's germline CDR1 is SGHVS and CDR2 FNYEAQ. The CDR3 runs 15 residues. The CDR3 region is CASSLDRNSYNEQFF. The CDR3 region has the DNA TGTGCCAGCAGCTTGGACAGGAACTCCTACAATGAGCAGTTCTTC.

This clone showed up just once. CDR3 in DNA: TGTGCCAGCCTCCCGGCGGGACTAGCGGGCAATGAGCAGTTCTTC. Protein: CASLPAGLAGNEQFF. This chain joins TRBV18 and TRBJ2-1; 12 bases fit TRBD2. The CDR3 length is 15 residues. CDR1 is KGHSH and CDR2 is LQKENI in the germline V gene. Losses at the gene ends were 8 bases for V and 6 bases for J; bases not matched to a gene: 8. The whole variable domain, filled in from reference TRBV18 and TRBJ2-1, reads NAGVMQNPRHLVRRRGQEARLRCSPMKGHSHVYWYRQLPEEGLKFMVYLQKENIIDESGMPKERFSAEFPKEGPSILRIQQVVRGDSAAYFCASLPAGLAGNEQFFGPGTRLTVL.

CDR3 residues: CASSLQAGGNEQFF. CDR3 sequence (DNA): TGTGCCAGCAGTTTACAAGCAGGGGGCAATGAGCAGTTCTTC. The chain has TRBV28 and TRBJ2-1, with 7 nucleotides matching TRBD1. This CDR3 contains 14 residues. The trim removed 2 bases at V and 6 bases at J, leaving 4 bases unmatched. The germline CDR1 and CDR2 sequences are MDHEN and SYDVKM. The variable domain in full, completed from reference TRBV28 and TRBJ2-1, reads DVKVTQSSRYLVKRTGEKVFLECVQDMDHENMFWYRQDPGLGLRLIYFSYDVKMKEKGDIPEGYSVSREKKERFSLILESASTNQTSMYLCASSLQAGGNEQFFGPGTRLTVL.

This clone was seen once. The J gene is TRBJ1-5, the V gene TRBV5-1, with D possibly being TRBD1 (5 bases). The CDR3 runs 13 residues. The V gene's germline CDR1 is SGHRS and CDR2 YFSETQ. V gave up 2 bases and J gave up 5 bases, with 8 bases separating them. CDR3 nucleotides: TGCGCCAGCAGCTTACTGGGGGATCAGCCCCAGCATTTT. Residues: CASSLLGDQPQHF.

This chain connects TRBV9 to TRBJ1-1; D is unclear. Germline CDR1 is SGDLS and CDR2 is YYNGEE. CDR3 size: 14 residues. Trimming cost V 2 bases and J 3 bases, with 11 bases left between them. CDR3 protein: CASSVIVGDTEAFF. CDR3 in DNA: TGTGCCAGCAGCGTTATTGTCGGAGACACTGAAGCTTTCTTT.

The chain links TRBV15 to TRBJ2-4, with D perhaps assigned TRBD1 or TRBD2 (5 bases each). The germline V gene has CDR1 LNHNV and CDR2 YYDKDF (reference sequence). V lost 1 base to trimming and J lost 0 bases, with 16 bases between them. There are 18 residues in the CDR3. The DNA of the CDR3 is TGTGCCACCAGCAGAGGAAGCCGGGACGGCGTAGCCAAAAACATTCAGTACTTC. Amino acids: CATSRGSRDGVAKNIQYF.

The chain is built from TRBV5-1 and TRBJ2-5; a possible D gene is TRBD1 (6 bases). Germline loops: CDR1 SGHRS, CDR2 YFSETQ. CDR3 length: 14 residues. With 0 bases removed from V and 1 base from J, the gap between germline ends came to 7 bases. For the CDR3, the DNA is TGCGCCAGCAGCTTGGGGGACACCCAAGAGACCCAGTACTTC. Amino acid sequence: CASSLGDTQETQYF.

This chain links TRBV7-3 with TRBJ2-7; a possible D gene is TRBD1 (6 bases). Trimming took off 2 bases at V and 4 bases at J, with 15 bases between the two ends. Germline values: CDR1 SGHTA, CDR2 FQGTGA. The CDR3 is 15 residues long. This CDR3 is CASSLSNGDNYEQYF. The CDR3 DNA reads TGTGCCAGCAGCTTATCGAACGGGGACAATTACGAGCAGTACTTC.

CDR3: CASSESWQSRNSPLHF. The CDR3 DNA reads TGTGCCAGCAGTGAATCGTGGCAGTCTAGAAATTCACCCCTCCACTTT. The chain is built from TRBV6-1 and TRBJ1-6; unclear D gene. The CDR3 is 16 residues long. Germline loops: CDR1 MNHNS, CDR2 SASEGT. V was trimmed by 2 bases and J by 7 bases, leaving 15 bases between them.

This rearrangement joins TRBV10-3 to TRBJ2-3; 7 bases fit TRBD2. Per the germline V gene, CDR1 is ENHRY and CDR2 is SYGVKD. The CDR3 contains 15 residues. V lost 6 bases and J lost 2; bases outside the gene matches: 8. The DNA for the CDR3 is TGTGCCATCAGGCAGGGAGGGATGGTCACAGATACGCAGTATTTT. It specifies CAIRQGGMVTDTQYF.

The rearrangement joins TRBV7-9 to TRBJ1-4; D is ambiguous. The germline CDR1 and CDR2 sequences are SEHNR and FQNEAQ (reference sequence). The length of the CDR3 is 14 residues. V was clipped by 5 bases and J by 5 bases, with 12 bases between them. In DNA, the CDR3 is TGTGCCAGCAGCCCCCGAGGGAGGAATGAAAAACTGTTTTTT. Translating gives CASSPRGRNEKLFF.

V and J are TRBV5-1 and TRBJ1-5; 7 bases agree with TRBD1. CDR3 length: 15 residues. Trimming removed 1 base from V and 3 bases from J; junction bases left unmatched: 4. Per the germline V gene, CDR1 is SGHRS and CDR2 is YFSETQ. The CDR3 DNA follows: TGCGCCAGCAGCTTGAGCACAGGGGTCAATCAGCCCCAGCATTTT. Amino acids: CASSLSTGVNQPQHF.

The V gene is TRBV7-9, the J gene TRBJ2-5, with 8 bases aligning to TRBD1. CDR3 size: 15 residues. V lost 4 bases, J lost 1 base, and 5 bases stayed unmatched. Per the germline V gene, CDR1 is SEHNR and CDR2 is FQNEAQ (reference sequence). The CDR3 loop reads CASSSGGFGQETQYF. CDR3 sequence (DNA): TGTGCCAGCAGCTCAGGGGGCTTTGGCCAAGAGACCCAGTACTTC.